The rows below give T cell receptor beta chains drawn from one sample of a study of tumor and adjacent non-tumor tissue in lung cancer. TCRdb redid the calling of the multiplex PCR reads with MiXCR, one entry per CDR3 protein. The sample has about 66,000 distinct CDR3 sequences; less than 80% are singletons. The specimen sequenced was lung tumor tissue. These receptors came from a man aged 55 to 69 with non-small cell lung cancer. Both conserved end residues are part of each CDR3. D genes are given only for firm matches. Clone size is stated in some rows and not others, as once, few, many or a class when expanded.

>TRBJ2-2|NA|few|TRBV12-3/TRBV12-4
CASSFRQSTGELFF
TGTGCCAGCAGTTTCCGACAGAGCACCGGTGAGCTGTTTTTT
>TRBJ2-2|TRBD1|NA|TRBV6-5
CANTGGTGVETGELYF
TGTGCCAACACCGGCGGGACAGGGGTAGAAACCGGGGAGCTGTATTTT
>TRBJ1-2|NA|NA|TRBV9
CASSVGATYGYTF
TGTGCCAGCAGCGTAGGGGCTACCTATGGCTACACCTTC
>TRBJ2-7|NA|many|TRBV5-6
CASSLFRGYSYEQYF
TGTGCCAGCAGCTTGTTCCGCGGATACTCCTACGAGCAGTACTTC
>TRBJ1-2|NA|NA|TRBV6-5
CASSYREGGNGYTF
TGTGCCAGCAGTTATAGGGAAGGCGGTAATGGCTACACCTTC
>TRBJ2-3|NA|NA|TRBV11-2
CASNLGASTDTQYF
TGTGCCAGCAACTTAGGAGCTAGCACAGATACGCAGTATTTT
>TRBJ2-1|NA|NA|TRBV29-1
CSVESMLVGDYNDQFF
TGCAGCGTTGAGTCCATGCTAGTGGGCGATTACAACGATCAGTTCTTC
>TRBJ2-5|TRBD1|NA|TRBV11-3
CTSSPRQGQETQKF
TGTACCAGCAGCCCTAGACAGGGCCAAGAGACCCAGAAGTTC
>TRBJ1-6|NA|NA|TRBV27
CASSPVRTFGSPLHF
TGTGCCAGCAGCCCAGTTCGGACATTTGGTTCACCCCTCCACTTT
>TRBJ2-7|TRBD2|NA|TRBV6-1
CVSSEHPSGKYEQYF
TGTGTCAGCAGTGAACATCCTAGCGGGAAATACGAGCAGTACTTC
>TRBJ1-1|TRBD1|NA|TRBV29-1
CNVRQGWGLNTEAFF
TGCAACGTAAGACAGGGATGGGGACTGAACACTGAAGCTTTCTTT
>TRBJ1-1|NA|many|TRBV6-5
CASSYSGRGNTEAFF
TGTGCCAGCAGTTACTCCGGCAGGGGCAACACTGAAGCTTTCTTT
>TRBJ2-3|NA|NA|TRBV29-1
CSVEDWVLGASDTQYF
TGCAGCGTTGAAGATTGGGTATTGGGAGCATCAGATACGCAGTATTTT
>TRBJ1-3|NA|NA|TRBV29-1
CSVASCGNIIYF
TGCAGCGTTGCTAGCTGTGGAAACATCATATATTTT
>TRBJ2-2|TRBD2|few|TRBV7-3
CASSPLLGLAGGPGGELFF
TGTGCCAGCAGCCCCCTTTTGGGGCTAGCGGGAGGGCCCGGCGGGGAGCTGTTTTTT
>TRBJ2-5|TRBD2|many|TRBV5-6
CASSTRGGGETQYF
TGTGCCAGCAGCACCCGTGGCGGGGGAGAGACCCAGTACTTC
>TRBJ1-5|TRBD1|NA|TRBV20-1
CRARAGTGYQPQNF
TGCAGAGCTAGGGCCGGGACAGGGTATCAGCCCCAGAATTTT
>TRBJ2-3|NA|NA|TRBV7-9
CASSLESVRRGDTQNF
TGTGCCAGCAGCTTAGAGTCGGTCAGGAGGGGAGATACGCAGAATTTT
>TRBJ2-6|NA|NA|TRBV6-1
CASSEGSSGANALNF
TGTGCCAGCAGTGAGGGCAGCTCTGGGGCCAACGCCCTGAATTTC
>TRBJ1-5|TRBD1|NA|TRBV20-1
CSARDHPGQGYSNQPHHF
TGCAGTGCTAGAGACCATCCGGGACAGGGGTATAGCAATCAGCCCCATCATTTT
>TRBJ1-1|NA|once|TRBV10-2
CANRHRAGSEAFF
TGCGCCAACAGGCACAGGGCTGGGAGTGAAGCTTTCTTT
>TRBJ2-1|NA|NA|TRBV29-1
CIVEDPLRNEPFF
TGCATCGTTGAAGACCCCCTACGGAATGAGCCGTTCTTC
>TRBJ1-1|NA|NA|TRBV12-3/TRBV12-4
CASSFTTRPALF
TGTGCCAGTAGTTTTACAACAAGGCCAGCTCTCTTT
>TRBJ1-5|NA|NA|TRBV28
CASSLGGNGKPQHF
TGTGCCAGCAGTTTAGGAGGGAACGGGAAGCCCCAGCATTTT
>TRBJ2-7|NA|NA|TRBV6-2/TRBV6-3
CVSRGWGPTYERYF
TGTGTCAGCCGGGGGTGGGGGCCAACCTACGAGCGGTACTTC
>TRBJ2-2|TRBD2|NA|TRBV29-1
CSVVGLADIGELFF
TGCAGCGTTGTGGGACTAGCGGACATCGGGGAGCTGTTTTTT
>TRBJ2-1|TRBD2|NA|TRBV7-9
CASSFEREGNEQFF
TGTGCCAGCAGCTTCGAGCGGGAGGGAAATGAGCAGTTCTTC
>TRBJ2-3|NA|few|TRBV29-1
CRVEARYGDKQYF
TGCAGAGTTGAAGCCCGTTATGGGGATAAGCAGTATTTT
>TRBJ2-7|TRBD1|NA|TRBV5-1
CDSRTGVAALDEQYF
TGCGACAGCCGGACAGGGGTAGCGGCCTTGGACGAGCAGTACTTC
>TRBJ2-7|NA|NA|TRBV5-1
CASSLEVGGEQYF
TGCGCCAGCAGCTTGGAGGTGGGCGGCGAGCAGTACTTC
>TRBJ2-1|NA|NA|TRBV12-3/TRBV12-4
CASSPRLKGQFF
TGTGCCAGCAGTCCGCGATTAAAGGGACAATTCTTC
>TRBJ2-1|NA|NA|TRBV29-1
CSVGMWGNEQLF
TGCAGTGTTGGAATGTGGGGCAATGAGCAGTTATTC
>TRBJ1-2|NA|NA|TRBV29-1
CSVASSNYDYTF
TGCAGCGTTGCGTCATCGAACTATGACTACACCTTC
>TRBJ2-7|NA|NA|TRBV11-2
CASSLIYYEQYF
TGTGCCAGCAGCTTGATATACTACGAGCAGTACTTC
>TRBJ1-2|TRBD1|few|TRBV7-9
CASSPGTGGSYGYTF
TGTGCCAGCAGCCCCGGGACAGGGGGCTCCTATGGCTACACCTTC
>TRBJ2-7|NA|few|TRBV28
CASSPDRVKAEQYF
TGTGCCAGCAGTCCGGACAGAGTCAAGGCCGAGCAGTACTTC
>TRBJ1-1|NA|NA|TRBV20-1
CSAKYGGRVGEAFF
TGCAGTGCTAAGTATGGGGGAAGGGTAGGTGAAGCTTTCTTT
>TRBJ2-5|NA|NA|TRBV7-9
CSSGPSLFGTQYF
TGTTCCAGCGGCCCCTCTTTATTTGGGACCCAGTACTTC
>TRBJ2-1|NA|NA|TRBV11-3
CASSLKRSYNEQFF
TGTGCCAGCAGCTTAAAGCGGAGCTACAATGAGCAGTTCTTC
>TRBJ2-3|TRBD2|NA|TRBV5-5
CASSLGLAILGTQYF
TGCGCCAGCAGCCTGGGACTAGCCATCCTTGGTACGCAGTATTTT
>TRBJ1-2|NA|NA|TRBV12-3/TRBV12-4
CASSLGPSNHGYTF
TGTGCCAGTAGTTTAGGGCCATCTAACCATGGCTACACCTTC
>TRBJ2-2|TRBD2|few|TRBV5-1
CVSSPGGSLDTGELFF
TGCGTCAGCAGCCCTGGCGGGAGCCTCGACACCGGGGAGCTGTTTTTT
>TRBJ2-7|NA|once|TRBV20-1
CSATIEGYGHYF
TGCAGTGCTACCATAGAGGGCTACGGGCACTATTTC
>TRBJ2-5|NA|NA|TRBV7-9
CASSTRVLKETQYF
TGTGCCAGCAGCACCCGGGTTCTTAAAGAGACCCAGTACTTC
>TRBJ1-1|NA|once|TRBV5-6
CASSILVQGAFF
TGTGCCAGTAGCATCTTGGTACAGGGAGCTTTCTTT
>TRBJ2-5|NA|NA|TRBV5-1
CASSLAIGDTSKETQYF
TGCGCCAGCAGCTTGGCGATCGGCGACACCTCAAAAGAGACCCAGTACTTC
>TRBJ2-2|NA|NA|TRBV6-5
CARSYSEGFSNTGELFF
TGTGCCAGGAGTTATTCTGAAGGATTCAGTAACACCGGGGAGCTGTTTTTT
>TRBJ2-1|NA|NA|TRBV12-3/TRBV12-4
CASIHGRPSSYNEQFF
TGTGCCAGCATTCACGGACGGCCAAGCTCCTACAATGAGCAGTTCTTC
>TRBJ2-3|TRBD2|few|TRBV20-1
CSARFSGNTDTQYF
TGCAGTGCTAGATTTAGCGGGAACACAGATACGCAGTATTTT
>TRBJ1-2|NA|NA|TRBV6-5
CASSYTIGDNGYTF
TGTGCAAGCAGTTACACGATTGGGGACAATGGCTACACCTTC
>TRBJ1-2|NA|NA|TRBV20-1
CSARRGDHGYAF
TGTAGTGCTAGACGGGGGGACCATGGCTACGCCTTC
>TRBJ2-7|NA|NA|TRBV5-1
CASSPAPSNAYEEYF
TGCGCCAGCAGCCCCGCCCCCTCAAATGCCTACGAGGAGTACTTC
>TRBJ2-4|TRBD2|many|TRBV7-9
CASSSGTSRWDIQYF
TGTGCCAGCAGTTCCGGGACTAGCCGCTGGGACATTCAGTACTTC
>TRBJ1-1|NA|NA|TRBV20-1
CCAAYGAQAFF
TGCTGTGCTGCTTACGGGGCCCAAGCTTTCTTT
>TRBJ2-7|NA|NA|TRBV6-5
CTSCYSRQETAELYF
TGTACCAGCTGTTACTCGAGGCAGGAGACGGCCGAGCTGTACTTC
>TRBJ1-5|NA|NA|TRBV5-5
CASILVGGDSNQPQHF
TGTGCCAGCATCTTGGTGGGAGGGGACAGCAATCAGCCCCAGCATTTT
>TRBJ2-2|TRBD2|NA|TRBV20-1
CSVRQGLAEKTWELFF
TGCAGTGTTAGACAGGGACTAGCGGAGAAGACCTGGGAGCTGTTTTTT
>TRBJ2-7|NA|NA|TRBV5-1
CASSYSGTQRSYEQYF
TGCGCCAGCAGCTACTCAGGGACACAGAGATCCTACGAGCAGTACTTC
>TRBJ2-5|NA|many|TRBV28
CASSEQSRETQYF
TGTGCCAGCAGTGAACAGTCACGGGAGACCCAGTACTTC